This T cell receptor (beta chain) is from a study of blood T cell repertoires in COVID-19. Across the whole study: Italy, Spain and the United States were the sources of the convalescent and acute COVID-19 samples. Nucleic acid was either cDNA or gDNA, and it came from T cells, B-cell-depleted T cells, or PBMCs.

In assigning cohorts, the study relied on participant-reported clinical history. Sequencing was performed with immunoSEQ multiplex PCR; in TCRdb, only in-frame clones are kept and a portion is missing. The sample gives over 150,000 clones, around four fifths of which show up once; under 9.5% is in the top ten. This CDR3 has 14 residues. Germline V gene sequence: CDR1 SGHAT, CDR2 FQNNGV. V lost 1 base, J lost 3 bases, and 6 bases lay in between. This chain connects TRBV11-2 to TRBJ2-2; no reliable D call. The source is a man aged 50 or older who had recovered from COVID-19. Sequenced: PBMCs or T cells enriched from blood (not recorded which). The CDR3 is CASSLVRDTGELFF. In nucleotides, the CDR3 is TGTGCCAGCAGCTTAGTTCGTGACACCGGGGAGCTGTTTTTT.